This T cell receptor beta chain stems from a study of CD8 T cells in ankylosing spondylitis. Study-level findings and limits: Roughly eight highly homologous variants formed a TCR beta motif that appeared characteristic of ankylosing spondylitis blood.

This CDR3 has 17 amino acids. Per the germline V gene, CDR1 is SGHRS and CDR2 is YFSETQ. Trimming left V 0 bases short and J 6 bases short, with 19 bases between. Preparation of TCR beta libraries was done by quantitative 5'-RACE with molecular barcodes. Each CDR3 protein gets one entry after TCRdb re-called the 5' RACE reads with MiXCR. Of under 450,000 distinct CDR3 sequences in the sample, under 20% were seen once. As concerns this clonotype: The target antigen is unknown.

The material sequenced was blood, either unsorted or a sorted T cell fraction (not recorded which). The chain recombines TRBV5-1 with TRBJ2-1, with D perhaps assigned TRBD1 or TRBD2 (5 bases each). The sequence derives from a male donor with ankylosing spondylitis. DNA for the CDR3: TGCGCCAGCAGCTTGGCGTTTGGAGGCCTAAGGGGCAATGAGCAGTTCTTC. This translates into CASSLAFGGLRGNEQFF.